The TCR beta chain described here comes from a study of CD8+CD57+ T cells in acquired aplastic anemia. In the study overall: Yields of DNA that came from sorted CD4+ and CD8+ cells averaged roughly 3.2 ug. Study-wide points: A set of 25 to 35 CD8+ CDR3 sequences was shared between patients and controls, and these sequences appeared highly expressed in patients.

As for this clonotype: Its antigen is not known. The junction does not match germline at one end; this may be a read error.

Genomic DNA was employed as the template in profiling TCR beta VDJ and CDR3. Each CDR3 protein is one row after TCRdb ran MiXCR on the reads. The sample lists 150,000 to 200,000 distinct CDR3 sequences; 55% to 70% were seen once. The CDR3 contains 15 residues. CDR1 is SNHLY, CDR2 FYNNEI, per germline. V and J are TRBV2 and TRBJ2-7; the match to TRBD1 covers 10 bases. The source material was sorted CD4+, CD8+, or CD8+CD57+ T cells (not recorded which) from PBMCs. This sequence originates from a human donor with severe aplastic anemia or a healthy control (not recorded which). CDR3 loop: CASSLSGQGLDEQYF. In DNA form, the CDR3 reads TGCGCCAGCAGCTTGTCGGGACAGGGGCTCGACGAGCAGTACTTC.